This T cell receptor beta chain was documented in a study of shared clonotypes between healthy human individuals. Study information: Serving as donors were a couple of women and three men, whose ages spanned 18 to 49. Findings and limits, study-wide: Clonotype sharing among donors, it was expected, would be affected by sequencing depth. Researchers found naive subsets generally carried larger estimated richness than memory subsets.

Trimming cost V 4 bases and J 4 bases, with 13 bases left between them. Germline V gene sequence: CDR1 MNHEY, CDR2 SMNVEV (reference sequence). The CDR3 sequence is 14 residues long. This clone is a singleton in its sample. Its matching antigen is unknown. Those who donated, Caucasian adults without exception, all lived in Nashville, Tennessee. TCRdb's copy holds only in-frame clones and misses some; the assay was immunoSEQ multiplex PCR. The sample gives approximately 2.3 million clones, over 90% of which show up once; about 0.39% is in the top ten. The receptor comes from a man younger than 35 in good health. Some clones in this sample may be carry-over from other donors' samples. The rearrangement joins TRBV27 to TRBJ1-2, with D tentatively TRBD1 (6 bases). The sequencing input was naive CD4+ T cells from PBMCs. Subset here: CD45RA+ positively selected. The CDR3 region has the DNA TGTGCCAGCAGTTCCCCCGGGACACCCTATGGCTACACCTTC. It yields the protein CASSSPGTPYGYTF.